This passage covers 19 T cell receptor beta chains from one sample sequenced in a study of glioma-infiltrating T cells after dendritic cell vaccination. The time point denotes: after dendritic cell vaccination, including at tumor progression/relapse. The method was immunoSEQ multiplex PCR; TCRdb's version includes in-frame clones alone and lacks a portion of them. The profile shows fewer than 60,000 clones, around nine tenths of them singletons. The source was blood, collected after dendritic cell vaccination. These receptors were collected from a human donor with glioblastoma.

This chain joins TRBV13 and TRBJ1-1; tentative D call: TRBD1 (5 bases). V lost 2 bases, J lost 5 bases, and 12 bases lay in between. The germline CDR1 and CDR2 sequences are PRHDT and FYEKMQ (reference sequence). The length of the CDR3 is 14 residues. The CDR3 DNA reads TGTGCCAGCAGCTTAAGACAGACGGCAACTGAAGCTTTCTTT. As protein: CASSLRQTATEAFF.

The chain combines TRBV18 with TRBJ2-5; tentative D call: TRBD2 (6 bases). Per the germline V gene, CDR1 is KGHSH and CDR2 is LQKENI. CDR3 length: 16 residues. V dropped 8 bases and J dropped 1 base, with 20 bases sitting between them. This CDR3 reads CASQAGLSGSQETQYF. In DNA form, the CDR3 reads TGTGCCAGCCAGGCGGGTCTTAGCGGAAGCCAAGAGACCCAGTACTTC. Together with reference TRBV18 and TRBJ2-5, the CDR3 gives the full variable domain: NAGVMQNPRHLVRRRGQEARLRCSPMKGHSHVYWYRQLPEEGLKFMVYLQKENIIDESGMPKERFSAEFPKEGPSILRIQQVVRGDSAAYFCASQAGLSGSQETQYFGPGTRLLVL.

The CDR3 nucleotides read TGTGCCAGCAGTTACTCGCGGCCCATTACAGATACGCAGTATTTT. It is translated as CASSYSRPITDTQYF. The V and J genes are TRBV6-5 and TRBJ2-3; D not resolved. V gave up 0 bases and J gave up 3 bases, with 10 bases separating them. Looked up from germline, CDR1 is MNHEY and CDR2 is SVGAGI. The CDR3 spans 15 residues.

V is TRBV28 and J is TRBJ1-2, with TRBD1 matching 7 bases. Germline trimming cut 4 bases from V and 4 bases from J; bases unmatched to any gene: 12. Germline V CDR1 and CDR2: MDHEN, SYDVKM. The CDR3 is 16 residues long. DNA of the CDR3: TGTGCCAGCAGTTCGGAGGGGGCATTGGCGGTCTATGGCTACACCTTC. Protein sequence: CASSSEGALAVYGYTF.

This chain links TRBV5-1 with TRBJ1-1; unclear D gene. Germline loops: CDR1 SGHRS, CDR2 YFSETQ. The CDR3 extends over 13 amino acids. V was trimmed by 4 bases and J by 8 bases, leaving 15 bases between them. The CDR3 region is CASSREAPREAFF. The DNA of the CDR3 is TGCGCCAGCAGCCGGGAGGCCCCCCGGGAAGCTTTCTTT.

This rearrangement joins TRBV5-4 to TRBJ2-1; 13 bases are shared with TRBD2. The length of the CDR3 is 14 residues. Trimming cost V 3 bases and J 9 bases; bases outside gene matches: 3. Looked up from germline, CDR1 is SGHNT and CDR2 is YYREEE (reference sequence). CDR3 in amino acids: CASSSGLAGAEQFF. The CDR3 DNA is TGTGCCAGCAGCTCTGGACTAGCGGGAGCTGAGCAGTTCTTC.

This chain uses TRBV5-1 with TRBJ2-7; the D gene is possibly TRBD1 (6 bases). V lost 3 bases to trimming and J lost 2 bases, with 9 bases between them. The CDR3 has 13 amino acids. In germline, CDR1 is SGHRS, CDR2 YFSETQ. The DNA for the CDR3 is TGCGCCAGCAGCTGGGACAAACCCTACGAGCAGTACTTC. Protein product: CASSWDKPYEQYF.

The chain employs TRBV14 and TRBJ2-1; D may be TRBD2 (5 bases). Deletions cut 3 bases from V and 15 bases from J, with 18 bases between. The germline gives CDR1 SGHDN, CDR2 FVKESK. The CDR3 length is 13 residues. CDR3 sequence reads: CASSQFGGRGWFF. The CDR3 bases are TGTGCCAGCAGCCAGTTTGGCGGCCGAGGGTGGTTCTTC.

The chain uses TRBV29-1 and TRBJ2-3, with 10 bases aligning to TRBD2. The CDR3 runs 14 residues. The V gene end was trimmed by 8 bases and the J gene end by 6 bases; junction bases not matched to a gene: 11. Germline V gene data show CDR1 as SQVTM and CDR2 as ANQGSEA. CDR3 sequence reads: CSPGASGSSDTQYF. The DNA for the CDR3 is TGCAGCCCAGGAGCTAGCGGGAGTTCGGATACGCAGTATTTT.

This rearrangement joins TRBV28 to TRBJ2-5, with D perhaps matching TRBD2 (6 bases). Looked up from germline, CDR1 is MDHEN and CDR2 is SYDVKM. The CDR3 totals 14 residues. The V and J ends lost 1 base and 7 bases respectively, with 13 bases between them. Written as DNA, the CDR3 is TGTGCCAGCAGTTTATTGGCGCCCGGGAGGACCCAGTACTTC. It yields the protein CASSLLAPGRTQYF.

The chain recombines TRBV6-1 with TRBJ2-5; D gene uncertain. Germline V gene sequence: CDR1 MNHNS, CDR2 SASEGT. V dropped 4 bases and J dropped 7 bases, with 19 bases sitting between them. The CDR3 is made up of 15 amino acids. The CDR3 region has the DNA TGTGCCAGCAGTGGTGAAGAACGAATTGGCGGGACCCAGTACTTC. Residues: CASSGEERIGGTQYF.

The CDR3 DNA is TGTGCCAGCAGTTACTCTACGGGGAACTATGGCTACACCTTC. This codes for CASSYSTGNYGYTF. V usage is TRBV6-6 and J usage is TRBJ1-2; D gene unclear. The germline V gene encodes CDR1 MNHNY and CDR2 SVGAGI (reference sequence). The CDR3 loop spans 14 amino acids. With 0 bases removed from V and 2 bases from J, the gap between germline ends came to 7 bases.

In this sample, this clone turned up a few times. V is TRBV4-1 and J is TRBJ1-5; no clear D. Trimming shortened V by 4 bases and J by 0 bases, and 10 bases separated the two germline ends. CDR1 MGHRA and CDR2 YSYEKL come from the germline V gene. This CDR3 is built from 15 residues. CDR3 residues: CASSRIGVSNQPQHF. DNA of the CDR3: TGCGCCAGCAGCCGCATAGGAGTTAGCAATCAGCCCCAGCATTTT.

This clone was recorded once. The chain links TRBV4-3 to TRBJ2-7, with 8 bases that match TRBD2. J was trimmed by 3 bases and V by 0 bases; bases with no gene match: 10. There are 17 residues in the CDR3. From germline, CDR1 is LGHNA and CDR2 YSLEER. The CDR3 DNA sequence: TGCGCCAGCAGCCAAGATCATGGGCGGGAGGCCCTCTACGAGCAGTACTTC. Protein: CASSQDHGREALYEQYF.

The V gene is TRBV6-1, the J gene TRBJ1-2, with D possibly being TRBD1 (5 bases). From germline, CDR1 is MNHNS and CDR2 SASEGT. The CDR3 is made up of 14 amino acids. Between the trimmed V and J ends, which lost 8 bases and 2 bases, there was a span of 15 bases. The CDR3 DNA follows: TGTGCCAGCTCGGGACGGGGGGGAAACTATGGCTACACCTTC. Translating gives CASSGRGGNYGYTF.

The chain is built from TRBV19 and TRBJ2-7; possibly TRBD2 for D (5 bases). From germline, CDR1 is LNHDA and CDR2 SQIVND (reference sequence). This CDR3 is built from 13 residues. The V gene lost 9 bases and the J gene lost 6 bases, with 18 bases spanning the gap. Here the CDR3 reads CASSPGFFSEQYF. In DNA, the CDR3 is TGTGCCAGCTCGCCGGGGTTCTTCTCCGAGCAGTACTTC.

Only a few counts were recorded for this clone. The chain recombines TRBV7-9 with TRBJ2-3, with a weak D call TRBD2 (6 bases). The V and J ends lost 4 bases and 1 base respectively, with 21 bases between them. From germline, CDR1 is SEHNR and CDR2 FQNEAQ (reference sequence). The CDR3 length is 18 residues. CDR3 sequence: CASSSALTSAGRTDTQYF. The CDR3 DNA reads TGTGCCAGCAGCTCGGCCCTCACATCGGCGGGACGCACAGATACGCAGTATTTT.

The chain couples TRBV7-2 to TRBJ2-1; TRBD2 aligns across 7 bases. The germline V gene encodes CDR1 SGHTA and CDR2 FQGNSA. V was pared by 0 bases and J by 6 bases, with 5 bases of the junction left unmatched. The CDR3 extends over 15 amino acids. CDR3 protein: CASSLAGGPSNEQFF. For the CDR3, the DNA is TGTGCCAGCAGCTTAGCGGGAGGGCCCAGCAATGAGCAGTTCTTC.

The chain links TRBV5-1 to TRBJ1-2, with 8 bases matching TRBD1. Germline lookup yields CDR1 SGHRS and CDR2 YFSETQ. This CDR3 contains 15 residues. After removal of 4 bases from V and 7 bases from J, the junction contained 12 bases not matched to a gene. The CDR3 protein is CASSGGGQESRGYTF. The CDR3 DNA reads as TGCGCCAGCAGCGGGGGGGGACAGGAGTCTCGTGGCTACACCTTC. Filled out from reference TRBV5-1 and TRBJ1-2, the complete variable domain reads KAGVTQTPRYLIKTRGQQVTLSCSPISGHRSVSWYQQTPGQGLQFLFEYFSETQRNKGNFPGRFSGRQFSNSRSEMNVSTLELGDSALYLCASSGGGQESRGYTFGSGTRLTVV.